A single sample gave rise to the 5 T cell receptor beta chains below, sequenced in a study of STAT5B mutations in CD4+ large granular lymphocyte leukemia. Some clones are missing from TCRdb's copy, which holds only in-frame ones; the method was immunoSEQ multiplex PCR. The profile shows roughly 30,000 clones, around 85% of them singletons. The source material was CD4+ T cells from blood buffy coats. The receptor set was obtained from a human donor in good health.

This clone was seen only a few times. The chain combines TRBV2 with TRBJ1-4, with D possibly TRBD1 on 6 matching bases. There are 14 residues in the CDR3. V lost 6 bases, J lost 4 bases, and 12 bases lay in between. CDR1 is SNHLY and CDR2 is FYNNEI in the germline V gene. DNA of the CDR3: TGTGCCAGCAGAAGGACAGATCATAATGAAAAACTGTTTTTT. Translating it yields CASRRTDHNEKLFF.

The chain couples TRBV5-5 to TRBJ1-2; D is ambiguous. Germline CDR1 SGHKS, CDR2 YYEKEE (reference sequence). CDR3 length equals 15 residues. Trimming removed 0 bases at V and 0 bases at J, with 9 bases between. The CDR3 bases are TGTGCCAGCAGCTTGGGTGCAGATACTAACTATGGCTACACCTTC. Translated, it gives CASSLGADTNYGYTF.

The rearrangement uses TRBV9 and TRBJ2-2, with 8 bases matching TRBD1. Germline V lookup: CDR1 SGDLS, CDR2 YYNGEE. The ends lost 3 bases at V and 7 bases at J; junction bases unmatched: 5. This CDR3 is 14 amino acids long. The CDR3 DNA reads as TGTGCCAGCAGCGGGAGACAGGGGAACGGGGAGCTGTTTTTT. This gives the protein CASSGRQGNGELFF.

About this clone: The junction shows a germline mismatch at one end, possibly a read error. J is TRBJ2-2 and V is TRBV5-6; TRBD2 matches at 10 bases. The CDR3 totals 16 residues. In germline, CDR1 is SGHDT, CDR2 YYEEEE. The CDR3 protein is CASSYLSGRNAGELFF. The CDR3 DNA is TGTGCCAGCAGCTACCTTAGCGGGAGGAACGCCGGGGAGCTGTTTTTT. Together with reference TRBV5-6 and TRBJ2-2, the CDR3 gives the full variable domain: DAGVTQSPTHLIKTRGQQVTLRCSPKSGHDTVSWYQQALGQGPQFIFQYYEEEERQRGNFPDRFSGHQFPNYSSELNVNALLLGDSALYLCASSYLSGRNAGELFFGEGSRLTVL.

This sequence joins TRBV5-1 and TRBJ2-3; 7 bases fit TRBD1. V shed 4 bases and J 3 bases; nucleotides not matched to a gene: 8. Germline V CDR1 and CDR2: SGHRS, YFSETQ. The CDR3 length is 15 residues. The CDR3 nucleotides read TGCGCCAGCAGCCTCCCAGGGGGAGTTACAGATACGCAGTATTTT. Protein: CASSLPGGVTDTQYF.